This TCR beta chain was sequenced in a study of beta chain features in type 1 diabetes. Reverse transcribing all isolated RNA meant expressed TCRB transcripts were sequenced. Sequencing used immunoSEQ multiplex PCR; TCRdb keeps in-frame clones, though not all of them. The data show around 150,000 clones, about 9.3% seen once. The study, taken as a whole, reports: Within each of all four CD4+ subsets, Type 1 diabetes patients had TCRB CDR3s that were moderately but significantly shorter. cDNA-based sequencing might over-represent cells highly expressing TCR. In patients and controls equally, PCR might favor templates that are shorter. Fewer insertions but more deletions were seen at VDJ junctions in type 1 diabetes patients.

Purities over 95% were achieved in all sorted populations. This clone has just a few counts. Its antigen is undetermined. The junction had 1 base not matched to a gene; V was cut back by 4 bases and J by 4 bases. This CDR3 is 13 amino acids long. Germline loops: CDR1 MNHNS, CDR2 SASEGT. Material for sequencing was central memory CD4+ T cells from blood. The V call is TRBV6-1, the J call TRBJ2-5; 9 bases map to TRBD2. The TCR sequence derives from a man younger than 40 with type 1 diabetes. CDR3 sequence reads: CASSVSGRETQYF. As DNA, the CDR3 is TGTGCCAGCAGTGTTAGCGGGAGAGAGACCCAGTACTTC.